A selection of T cell receptor beta chains follows, all from one sample in a study of blood T cell repertoires in COVID-19. TCRdb's table, derived via immunoSEQ multiplex PCR, lists solely in-frame clones and lacks some. The sample carries 150,000 to 160,000 clones, around 90% recorded once. Source material: peripheral blood. The receptors come from a man aged 50-60 years with acute or convalescent COVID-19. CDR3s include the opening cysteine and the closing phenylalanine or tryptophan. A D gene is named only where the DNA matches it firmly. Rows give clone size only sometimes, using once, few, many, or a class for an expanded clone.

TGTGCCAGCAGCCCCCGGGGGGCCGACACCGGGGAGCTGTTTTTT | CASSPRGADTGELFF | . | TRBJ2-2 | . | TRBV7-2
TGTGCCAGCAGCCAACAGGGGGTAGAAACTGAAGCTTTCTTT | CASSQQGVETEAFF | few | TRBJ1-1 | TRBD1 | TRBV5-4
TGTGCCAGCAGTGCTTGCGCCTACACTGAAGCTTTCTTT | CASSACAYTEAFF | . | TRBJ1-1 | . | TRBV25-1
TGTGCCAGCAGTTACAGCCTGACCACGGGTATGGCCCAGTACTTC | CASSYSLTTGMAQYF | . | TRBJ2-5 | . | TRBV6-2/TRBV6-3
TGCGCCAGCAGTGGCAGTCTAGCGGGAGGGACAGATACGCAGTATTTT | CASSGSLAGGTDTQYF | . | TRBJ2-3 | TRBD2 | TRBV10-1
TGTGCCAGCAGCACGACCGGACTAGGGGAGACCCAGTACTTC | CASSTTGLGETQYF | . | TRBJ2-5 | TRBD2 | TRBV13
TGCGCCAGCAGCCCTACAGGGGTGAGCAATCAGCCCCAGCATTTT | CASSPTGVSNQPQHF | . | TRBJ1-5 | TRBD1 | TRBV5-1
TGTGCCAGCTTCTACCGACGGAGCTCCTACAATGAGCAGTTCTTC | CASFYRRSSYNEQFF | few | TRBJ2-1 | . | TRBV7-2
TGTGCCAGCAGCTTAGTCCCCGGGGGGGCCAACGTCCTGACTTTC | CASSLVPGGANVLTF | . | TRBJ2-6 | . | TRBV11-2
TGTGCCAGCAGTTTACCTACAGGTTATGGCTACACCTTC | CASSLPTGYGYTF | . | TRBJ1-2 | . | TRBV28
TGCAGCGTTCGGGAGGCGAGCACCGGGGAGCTGTTTTTT | CSVREASTGELFF | . | TRBJ2-2 | TRBD2 | TRBV29-1
TGTGCCAGCAGCCCCTTGGACTACACAGATACGCAGTATTTT | CASSPLDYTDTQYF | . | TRBJ2-3 | . | TRBV27
TGTGCCAGCAGCCCAACCGGGGGATATGAAAAACTGTTTTTT | CASSPTGGYEKLFF | . | TRBJ1-4 | . | TRBV7-6
TGTGCCATCAGTGAGGCAGGGGCCAGGAATGAGCAGTTCTTC | CAISEAGARNEQFF | . | TRBJ2-1 | . | TRBV10-3
TGTGCCAGCAGCCCGACAGTTAACTATGGCTACACCTTC | CASSPTVNYGYTF | . | TRBJ1-2 | . | TRBV5-8
TGTGCCAGCAGCTTAGCACCCCCTGAGGGGGAAGGAAACGAGCAGTACTTC | CASSLAPPEGEGNEQYF | . | TRBJ2-7 | . | TRBV7-8
TGCGCCAGCAGTGAGTCGGGAGGGCCGGGGAATGAGCAGTTCTTC | CASSESGGPGNEQFF | once | TRBJ2-1 | TRBD2 | TRBV10-1
TGTGCCAGCAGTTCGTCTCCCGGGACAGGCATAGAGACCCAGTACTTC | CASSSSPGTGIETQYF | . | TRBJ2-5 | TRBD1 | TRBV27
TGTGCCAGCACCCCCCCGCTGGGGGGGCGGGGGCAAGAGACCCAGTACTTC | CASTPPLGGRGQETQYF | once | TRBJ2-5 | . | TRBV28
TGTGCCAGCAGAGCTGTGGCGGGCGGGAGTTACGAGCAGTACTTC | CASRAVAGGSYEQYF | . | TRBJ2-7 | TRBD2 | TRBV28
TGTGCCTCTGGGACTAGCGGAGACACCGGGGAGCTGTTTTTT | CASGTSGDTGELFF | . | TRBJ2-2 | TRBD2 | TRBV3-1/TRBV3-2
TGTGCCAGCTCAACCCGCAGGGGGGAGAGCACAGATACGCAGTATTTT | CASSTRRGESTDTQYF | once | TRBJ2-3 | . | TRBV18
TGTGCCAGCAGCCCCGGACTAGCGGGGTTAAATGAGCAGTTCTTC | CASSPGLAGLNEQFF | . | TRBJ2-1 | TRBD2 | TRBV5-4
TGCGCCAGCAGTGAGACTACGCCGTATTTT | CASSETTPYF | . | TRBJ2-3 | . | TRBV10-2
TGCGCCAGCAGCTCGGGACAGGGGGACTATGGCTACACCTTC | CASSSGQGDYGYTF | once | TRBJ1-2 | TRBD1 | TRBV5-1
TGTGCCAGCAGTGTACAGGGGGCTTACGAGCAGTACTTC | CASSVQGAYEQYF | . | TRBJ2-7 | TRBD1 | TRBV27
TGTGCCAGCAGTTACTTGAACAAGAACACTGAAGCTTTCTTT | CASSYLNKNTEAFF | few | TRBJ1-1 | . | TRBV6-2/TRBV6-3
TGTGCCAGCAGCTACCAGGGACTAGCGACAGATACGCAGTATTTT | CASSYQGLATDTQYF | . | TRBJ2-3 | TRBD2 | TRBV7-3
TGTGCCACCTCCACCGGTACAGCAGACAGAGGTACGCAGTATTTT | CATSTGTADRGTQYF | . | TRBJ2-3 | . | TRBV5-6